A single sample gave rise to the 12 T cell receptor beta chains below, sequenced in a study of radiation and T cells in renal cell carcinoma. Time point here: blood 2 weeks post-SBRT. The treatment denotes: 15 Gy SBRT to primary tumor, nephrectomy 4 weeks later. Assay: immunoSEQ multiplex PCR; the TCRdb copy retains only in-frame clones and omits some. Of some 130,000 clones listed, 80% to 90% were seen once; the top ten hold under 2.5%. The sample was blood, taken from a patient whose treatment included radiotherapy and nephrectomy. These receptors all stem from a woman aged 55-69 years with renal cell carcinoma.

This clone was detected a few times. The chain carries TRBV7-9 and TRBJ2-5; 10 bases match TRBD1. Germline-derived CDR1 and CDR2 are SEHNR and FQNEAQ (reference sequence). The CDR3 contains 14 residues. The J segment lost 5 bases and the V segment lost 5 bases, leaving 5 bases of the junction unmatched. The DNA of the CDR3 is TGTGCCAGCAGCCCAGGGACAGGGGCGGAGACCCAGTACTTC. This sequence encodes CASSPGTGAETQYF.

The chain employs TRBV6-6 and TRBJ2-7, with unresolved D. Germline CDR1 and CDR2: MNHNY and SVGAGI (reference sequence). This CDR3 spans 13 amino acids. Trimming pared 0 bases from V and 6 bases from J, leaving 9 bases between. The CDR3: CASSYSSPTEQYF. In DNA form, the CDR3 reads TGTGCCAGCAGTTACTCGAGCCCAACCGAGCAGTACTTC.

The chain couples TRBV19 to TRBJ2-5, with D hard to call. From germline, CDR1 is LNHDA and CDR2 SQIVND (reference sequence). This CDR3 spans 12 amino acids. V was shortened by 6 bases and J by 5 bases, with 10 bases between the two germline ends. The CDR3 is CASRGNSETQYF. For the CDR3, the DNA is TGTGCCAGTAGGGGTAATTCGGAGACCCAGTACTTC.

The chain employs TRBV28 and TRBJ2-1; no reliable D call. Looked up from germline, CDR1 is MDHEN and CDR2 is SYDVKM. V gave up 0 bases and J gave up 7 bases, with 7 bases separating them. This CDR3 contains 13 residues. The CDR3 sequence: CASSLWKMNEQFF. The CDR3 DNA reads TGTGCCAGCAGTTTATGGAAGATGAATGAGCAGTTCTTC.

The chain links TRBV5-4 to TRBJ2-2, with a tentative D call TRBD2 (5 bases). The CDR3 extends over 14 amino acids. Germline values: CDR1 SGHNT, CDR2 YYREEE (reference sequence). Trimming cost V 5 bases and J 2 bases, with 10 bases left between them. The CDR3 coding sequence is TGTGCCAGCAGGGTGGGAGATAACACCGGGGAGCTGTTTTTT. This sequence encodes CASRVGDNTGELFF. Supplemented by reference TRBV5-4 and TRBJ2-2, the full variable domain reads ETGVTQSPTHLIKTRGQQVTLRCSSQSGHNTVSWYQQALGQGPQFIFQYYREEENGRGNFPPRFSGLQFPNYSSELNVNALELDDSALYLCASRVGDNTGELFFGEGSRLTVL.

This clone was counted a single time. V usage is TRBV6-1 and J usage is TRBJ1-5; D possibly corresponds to TRBD1 (5 bases). CDR1 is MNHNS and CDR2 is SASEGT in the germline V gene. The CDR3 contains 15 residues. Trimming cost V 7 bases and J 0 bases, with 13 bases left between them. The CDR3 DNA reads TGTGCCAGCACCCCCGGGGCGGATAGCAATCAGCCCCAGCATTTT. This translates into CASTPGADSNQPQHF.

V is TRBV27 and J is TRBJ1-5; no clear D gene. Germline V gene sequence: CDR1 MNHEY, CDR2 SMNVEV (reference sequence). V was trimmed by 5 bases and J by 0 bases, leaving 11 bases between them. CDR3 length: 15 amino acids. CDR3 residues: CASSVGMDSNQPQHF. The CDR3, as DNA: TGTGCCAGCAGTGTGGGGATGGATAGCAATCAGCCCCAGCATTTT.

This clone appeared a few times. In the same sample, other DNA sequences code for this CDR3. The V and J genes are TRBV7-9 and TRBJ2-7, with D possibly being TRBD2 (5 bases). Trimming took off 5 bases at V and 2 bases at J, with 10 bases between the two ends. CDR3 length: 13 amino acids. Germline CDR1 and CDR2: SEHNR and FQNEAQ (reference sequence). The CDR3 sequence: CASSPPGAYEQYF. CDR3 DNA sequence: TGTGCCAGCAGCCCACCCGGGGCCTACGAGCAGTACTTC.

This chain links TRBV19 with TRBJ1-6; 8 bases align to TRBD1. The CDR3 is made up of 15 amino acids. V trimming: 6 bases; J trimming: 10 bases; junction bases outside the gene matches: 11. Germline CDR1 LNHDA, CDR2 SQIVND (reference sequence). The CDR3 region has the DNA TGTGCCAGTAGCCCCCAGGGGACAGGTCCGTCACCCCTCCACTTT. The encoded protein is CASSPQGTGPSPLHF. The variable domain in full, completed from reference TRBV19 and TRBJ1-6, reads DGGITQSPKYLFRKEGQNVTLSCEQNLNHDAMYWYRQDPGQGLRLIYYSQIVNDFQKGDIAEGYSVSREKKESFPLTVTSAQKNPTAFYLCASSPQGTGPSPLHFGNGTRLTVT.

The chain joins TRBV7-2 to TRBJ2-7; maybe TRBD2 (5 bases). Germline CDR1 and CDR2: SGHTA and FQGNSA. This CDR3 contains 15 residues. Trimming took off 1 base at V and 4 bases at J, with 14 bases between the two ends. The CDR3, as DNA: TGTGCCAGCAGCTTAGTCGCGGGTGAATGGTACGAGCAGTACTTC. It translates to CASSLVAGEWYEQYF.

The chain joins TRBV6-5 to TRBJ1-1; the D is unclear. CDR1 MNHEY and CDR2 SVGAGI come from the germline V gene. The CDR3 consists of 16 residues. The V end lost 2 bases, the J end lost 4 bases, and 17 bases lay between the germline ends. CDR3 in amino acids: CASSYNFDPWGTEAFF. The CDR3 DNA is TGTGCCAGCAGTTACAACTTCGACCCCTGGGGCACTGAAGCTTTCTTT.

The rearrangement joins TRBV4-2 to TRBJ2-4; weak D call: TRBD1 (5 bases). The CDR3 is made up of 16 amino acids. Germline V gene lookup returns CDR1 LGHNA and CDR2 YNFKEQ. Trimming removed 0 bases at V and 2 bases at J, with 11 bases between. CDR3: CASSQEIGVSKNIQYF. CDR3 DNA sequence: TGTGCCAGCAGCCAAGAAATAGGGGTATCCAAAAACATTCAGTACTTC.